Following are 8 T cell receptor beta chains from one sample sequenced in a study of T-cell reconstitution after alpha-beta-depleted transplantation in children. TCRbeta library construction was performed incorporating unique molecular identifiers. TCRdb recomputed calls from the PCR reads with MiXCR, one row per CDR3 protein. The sample contains 780,000 or so distinct CDR3 sequences, roughly 15% of which appear only once. The source material was PBMCs, mostly from graft donor cells, sampled 360 days after TCRalphabeta/CD19-depleted stem cell transplant. The origin of the receptors is a male patient aged 10-17 years who had a stem cell transplant for acute lymphoblastic leukemia, so the T cells may come from the graft donor.

There are a few counts of this clonotype. The chain carries TRBV28 and TRBJ2-7; D might be TRBD1 (5 bases). The CDR3 totals 15 residues. Germline-derived CDR1 and CDR2 are MDHEN and SYDVKM. Trimming cost V 2 bases and J 3 bases, with 14 bases left between them. The CDR3, as DNA: TGTGCCAGCAGTTTAAGGGGTTTGGTTTTCTACGAGCAGTACTTC. It codes for CASSLRGLVFYEQYF. Full variable domain (remainder filled in from reference TRBV28 and TRBJ2-7): DVKVTQSSRYLVKRTGEKVFLECVQDMDHENMFWYRQDPGLGLRLIYFSYDVKMKEKGDIPEGYSVSREKKERFSLILESASTNQTSMYLCASSLRGLVFYEQYFGPGTRLTVT.

This clonotype has ten or more counts. The J gene is TRBJ2-5, the V gene TRBV10-3; D is ambiguous. The CDR3 spans 15 residues. Between the trimmed V and J ends, which lost 7 bases and 0 bases, there was a span of 15 bases. Germline assignment: CDR1 ENHRY and CDR2 SYGVKD. The CDR3 reads CAITEGRPYQETQYF. DNA for the CDR3: TGTGCCATCACCGAAGGACGACCGTACCAAGAGACCCAGTACTTC.

This clonotype has just a few counts. The chain recombines TRBV5-1 with TRBJ1-1; 8 bases agree with TRBD1. This CDR3 has 16 amino acids. V lost 2 bases, J lost 0 bases, and 6 bases stayed unmatched. Germline V gives CDR1 SGHRS, CDR2 YFSETQ. The CDR3 region is CASSFHDRGVNTEAFF. CDR3 in DNA: TGCGCCAGCAGCTTCCACGACAGGGGAGTGAACACTGAAGCTTTCTTT.

This clonotype was detected a few times. The chain links TRBV12-3 or TRBV12-4 to TRBJ2-5; 14 nucleotides align to TRBD2. This CDR3 spans 16 amino acids. J gave up 4 bases and V 5 bases, and 6 bases lay outside the gene matches. In nucleotides, the CDR3 is TGTGCCAGCAGTCAAGGGACTAGCGGGAGCATAGAGACCCAGTACTTC. Its translation is CASSQGTSGSIETQYF.

The genes are TRBV29-1 and TRBJ2-5, with TRBD2 as a possible D gene (5 bases). The CDR3 has 12 residues. CDR1 and CDR2 (germline): SQVTM, ANQGSEA. CDR3 in amino acids: CRGGEYGETQYF. CDR3 coding DNA: TGCAGGGGTGGGGAGTACGGAGAGACCCAGTACTTC.

There are a few counts of this clonotype. V usage is TRBV5-1 and J usage is TRBJ1-5; no clear D gene. The CDR3 has 17 amino acids. Deletions cut 0 bases from V and 11 bases from J, with 24 bases between. Per the germline V gene, CDR1 is SGHRS and CDR2 is YFSETQ. The CDR3 nucleotides are TGCGCCAGCAGCTTGGGTCCATCAGGAGGTCTAATCGAGGCCCAGCATTTT. Its translation is CASSLGPSGGLIEAQHF.

The chain joins TRBV10-3 to TRBJ2-7; possibly TRBD1 or TRBD2 for D (5 bases each). Germline V gene data show CDR1 as ENHRY and CDR2 as SYGVKD. The CDR3 loop spans 19 amino acids. Trimming took off 2 bases at V and 0 bases at J, with 23 bases between the two ends. CDR3 in DNA: TGTGCCATCAGTGAGATTTCCCCGGGACCGATGCCGGGCTCCTACGAGCAGTACTTC. The encoded protein is CAISEISPGPMPGSYEQYF.

This clonotype came up a few times. The CDR3 bases are TGCGCCAGCAGCAAGGGACAGGGGGATGGCTACACCTTC. It yields the protein CASSKGQGDGYTF. The chain is built from TRBV5-1 and TRBJ1-2; 11 bases align to TRBD1. The ends lost 4 bases at V and 6 bases at J; junction bases unmatched: 2. Germline assignment: CDR1 SGHRS and CDR2 YFSETQ. There are 13 residues in the CDR3. Based on the CDR3 plus reference TRBV5-1 and TRBJ1-2, the full variable domain is KAGVTQTPRYLIKTRGQQVTLSCSPISGHRSVSWYQQTPGQGLQFLFEYFSETQRNKGNFPGRFSGRQFSNSRSEMNVSTLELGDSALYLCASSKGQGDGYTFGSGTRLTVV.